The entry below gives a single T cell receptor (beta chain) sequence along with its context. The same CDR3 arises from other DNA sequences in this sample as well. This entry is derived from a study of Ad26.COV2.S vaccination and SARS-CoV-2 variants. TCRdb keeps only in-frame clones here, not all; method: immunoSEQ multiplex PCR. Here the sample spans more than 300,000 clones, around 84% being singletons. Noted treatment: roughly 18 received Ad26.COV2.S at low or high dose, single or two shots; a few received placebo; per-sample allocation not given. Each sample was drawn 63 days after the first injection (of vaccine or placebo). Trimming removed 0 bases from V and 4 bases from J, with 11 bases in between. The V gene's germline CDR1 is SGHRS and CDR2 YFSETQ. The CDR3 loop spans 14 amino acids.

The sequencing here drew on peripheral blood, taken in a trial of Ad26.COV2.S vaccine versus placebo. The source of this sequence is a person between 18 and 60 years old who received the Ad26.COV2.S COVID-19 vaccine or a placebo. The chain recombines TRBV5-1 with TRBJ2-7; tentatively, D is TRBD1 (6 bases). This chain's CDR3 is CASSLGQGRYEQYF. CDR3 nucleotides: TGCGCCAGCAGCTTGGGGCAGGGGCGATACGAGCAGTACTTC.